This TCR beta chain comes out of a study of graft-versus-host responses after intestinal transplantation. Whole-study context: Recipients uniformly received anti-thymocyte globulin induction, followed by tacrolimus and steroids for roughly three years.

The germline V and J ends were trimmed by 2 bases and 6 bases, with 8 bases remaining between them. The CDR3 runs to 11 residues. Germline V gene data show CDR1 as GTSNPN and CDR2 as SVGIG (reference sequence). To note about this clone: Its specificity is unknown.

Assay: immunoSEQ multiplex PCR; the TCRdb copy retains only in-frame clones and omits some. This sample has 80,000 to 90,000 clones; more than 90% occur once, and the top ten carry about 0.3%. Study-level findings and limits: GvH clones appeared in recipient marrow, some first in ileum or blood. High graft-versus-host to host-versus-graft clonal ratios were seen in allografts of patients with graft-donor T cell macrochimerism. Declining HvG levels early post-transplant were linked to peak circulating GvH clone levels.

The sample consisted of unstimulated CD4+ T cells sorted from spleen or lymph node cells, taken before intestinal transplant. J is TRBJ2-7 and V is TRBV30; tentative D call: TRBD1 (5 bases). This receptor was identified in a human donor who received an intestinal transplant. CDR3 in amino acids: CAWSKQGEQYF. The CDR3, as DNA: TGTGCCTGGAGTAAGCAGGGCGAGCAGTACTTC.